This is a list of T cell receptor beta chains from one sample in a study of vaccination effects on CD4 cells after COVID-19. Clones were sequenced by immunoSEQ multiplex PCR, and TCRdb holds only the in-frame ones, with some missing. This sample has tens of thousands of clones, with roughly four fifths found just once. These receptors have no known antigen. The sample consisted of CD4+ T cells from PBMCs cultured with HCoV-229E spike peptides, taken before COVID-19 vaccination. These receptors were collected from a human donor who received a COVID-19 vaccine. Both conserved end residues are part of each CDR3. Fields, in order: clone size, D gene, J gene, V gene, CDR3 protein, CDR3 DNA. The D gene is left open where the match is weak. For some rows the clone size is stated as once, few or many, or as a class when expanded; others skip it.

large | - | TRBJ1-1 | TRBV6-5 | CASSYHRDSTEAFF | TGTGCCAGCAGTTACCACAGGGATAGCACTGAAGCTTTCTTT
- | TRBD2 | TRBJ2-3 | TRBV7-2 | CASSPAGTITDTQYF | TGTGCCAGCAGCCCCGCCGGGACTATCACAGATACGCAGTATTTT
- | - | TRBJ2-4 | TRBV5-1 | CASSSPGENIQYF | TGCGCCAGCAGCTCGCCGGGGGAAAACATTCAGTACTTC
few | - | TRBJ1-1 | TRBV28 | CASSLAMNTEAFF | TGTGCCAGCAGTTTGGCGATGAACACTGAAGCTTTCTTT
- | - | TRBJ1-2 | TRBV29-1 | CSGYRESGYGYTF | TGCAGCGGTTACAGGGAGTCGGGCTATGGCTACACCTTC
- | TRBD1 | TRBJ1-3 | TRBV7-6 | CASSGTETLGNTIYF | TGTGCCAGCAGCGGGACAGAGACTTTAGGAAACACCATATATTTT
once | TRBD2 | TRBJ2-5 | TRBV6-5 | CATGTLAGGQETQYF | TGTGCCACCGGGACCCTAGCGGGGGGTCAAGAGACCCAGTACTTC
- | TRBD2 | TRBJ2-3 | TRBV5-1 | CASNLLASTDTQYF | TGCGCCAGTAATTTACTAGCGAGCACAGATACGCAGTATTTT
- | - | TRBJ2-5 | TRBV11-2 | CASSLAYVIRETQYF | TGTGCCAGCAGCTTAGCTTATGTCATACGGGAGACCCAGTACTTC
- | TRBD1 | TRBJ2-1 | TRBV28 | CASRTPGQGTNEQFF | TGTGCCAGCAGAACCCCGGGACAGGGTACCAATGAGCAGTTCTTC
- | - | TRBJ2-5 | TRBV5-1 | CASSLSGGQGVETQYF | TGCGCCAGCAGCTTGTCCGGAGGGCAGGGGGTGGAGACCCAGTACTTC
- | - | TRBJ1-4 | TRBV27 | CASSLSSNEKLFF | TGTGCCAGCAGTTTATCCTCAAATGAAAAACTGTTTTTT
- | - | TRBJ1-4 | TRBV24-1 | CATSATYLSNEKLFF | TGTGCCACCAGTGCTACGTATCTCTCTAATGAAAAACTGTTTTTT
- | - | TRBJ2-6 | TRBV21-1 | CASSAGQEYPPGANVLTF | TGTGCCAGCAGCGCAGGACAGGAATATCCCCCTGGGGCCAACGTCCTGACTTTC
- | - | TRBJ1-6 | TRBV11-2 | CASSLVGGGFSPLHF | TGTGCCAGCAGCTTAGTTGGGGGCGGCTTTTCACCCCTCCACTTT
- | - | TRBJ1-2 | TRBV7-7 | CASRTTGSANYGYTF | TGTGCCAGCAGAACGACGGGGTCAGCGAACTATGGCTACACCTTC
- | - | TRBJ2-2 | TRBV12-5 | CASTLRWDTGELFF | TGTGCTAGTACACTCCGGTGGGACACCGGGGAGCTGTTTTTT
- | - | TRBJ2-5 | TRBV12-3/TRBV12-4 | CASSILDAETQYF | TGTGCCAGCAGTATACTCGACGCGGAGACCCAGTACTTC
once | TRBD2 | TRBJ2-2 | TRBV29-1 | CSATSGGTGELFF | TGCAGCGCTACTAGCGGGGGGACCGGGGAGCTGTTTTTT
- | - | TRBJ1-2 | TRBV6-5 | CASSPGAGYGYTF | TGTGCCAGCAGCCCGGGGGCTGGCTATGGCTACACCTTC
- | - | TRBJ1-5 | TRBV15 | CATSRGLGQPQHF | TGTGCCACCAGCAGAGGGTTGGGACAGCCCCAGCATTTT
- | - | TRBJ1-5 | TRBV14 | CASSSSNSNQPQHF | TGTGCCAGCAGCTCGAGTAATAGCAATCAGCCCCAGCATTTT
- | TRBD1 | TRBJ1-4 | TRBV29-1 | CSGTGGESTNEKLFF | TGCAGCGGTACAGGGGGCGAGTCTACTAATGAAAAACTGTTTTTT
- | - | TRBJ2-1 | TRBV24-1 | CATSDLRGTSSYNEQFF | TGTGCCACCAGTGATTTGCGGGGGACCTCCTCCTACAATGAGCAGTTCTTC
- | - | TRBJ1-2 | TRBV6-5 | CASSYSGTRGGGYTF | TGTGCCAGCAGTTACTCGGGGACCAGGGGCGGCGGCTACACCTTC
- | - | TRBJ1-1 | TRBV15 | CATSRDSGTTNTEAFF | TGTGCCACCAGCAGAGATTCGGGGACTACGAACACTGAAGCTTTCTTT
once | - | TRBJ2-6 | TRBV29-1 | CSVLDRYYSGANVLTF | TGCAGCGTCTTAGACAGGTATTACTCTGGGGCCAACGTCCTGACTTTC
few | - | TRBJ1-5 | TRBV12-3/TRBV12-4 | CASSFSGNQPQHF | TGTGCCAGCAGTTTCTCTGGGAATCAGCCCCAGCATTTT
- | - | TRBJ2-3 | TRBV4-3 | CASSQDPPTVGDTQYF | TGCGCCAGCAGCCAAGATCCCCCGACAGTGGGAGATACGCAGTATTTT
- | - | TRBJ2-1 | TRBV21-1 | CASSKERTGKLSSYNEQFF | TGTGCCAGCAGCAAAGAGAGGACAGGTAAATTAAGCTCCTACAATGAGCAGTTCTTC
few | - | TRBJ2-2 | TRBV14 | CASSKHGTGELFF | TGTGCCAGCAGCAAACACGGCACCGGGGAGCTGTTTTTT
- | TRBD1 | TRBJ1-3 | TRBV7-2 | CASSALGTASGNTIYF | TGTGCCAGCAGCGCCCTTGGGACAGCCTCTGGAAACACCATATATTTT
- | - | TRBJ1-5 | TRBV7-9 | CASSLSGDFGRGGQPQHF | TGTGCCAGCAGCTTAAGTGGCGATTTTGGTCGGGGGGGTCAGCCCCAGCATTTT
- | - | TRBJ2-6 | TRBV18 | CASSPTTGLISGANVLTF | TGTGCCAGCTCACCGACGACAGGCCTAATTTCTGGGGCCAACGTCCTGACTTTC
few | TRBD2 | TRBJ2-2 | TRBV7-9 | CASSLSGGAVGELFF | TGTGCCAGCAGCTTAAGCGGGGGGGCCGTCGGGGAGCTGTTTTTT
few | TRBD1 | TRBJ2-2 | TRBV30 | CAWSGGRTGANTGELFF | TGTGCCTGGAGTGGGGGACGGACAGGGGCGAACACCGGGGAGCTGTTTTTT
- | - | TRBJ1-3 | TRBV29-1 | CSTRTAPYSGNTIYF | TGCAGCACCCGGACAGCGCCCTACTCTGGAAACACCATATATTTT
few | - | TRBJ2-2 | TRBV7-9 | CASSLEVSTGELFF | TGTGCCAGCAGCTTGGAAGTTTCCACCGGGGAGCTGTTTTTT
- | - | TRBJ1-5 | TRBV7-2 | CASSFATRNQPQHF | TGTGCCAGCAGCTTTGCAACCCGGAATCAGCCCCAGCATTTT
few | - | TRBJ1-3 | TRBV7-3 | CASSPGRQGTGNTIYF | TGTGCCAGCAGCCCCGGTCGGCAGGGAACTGGAAACACCATATATTTT
- | - | TRBJ2-2 | TRBV24-1 | CATSERPTGELFF | TGTGCCACCAGTGAACGGCCGACCGGGGAGCTGTTTTTT
- | - | TRBJ1-2 | TRBV18 | CASSPSAGDGYGYTF | TGTGCCAGCTCACCGTCAGCAGGGGACGGGTATGGCTACACCTTC
- | TRBD1 | TRBJ1-1 | TRBV6-5 | CASIWDRNTEAFF | TGTGCCAGCATTTGGGACAGGAACACTGAAGCTTTCTTT
- | - | TRBJ2-2 | TRBV5-1 | CASSLGETGELFF | TGCGCCAGCAGCTTGGGAGAGACCGGGGAGCTGTTTTTT
- | TRBD2 | TRBJ2-1 | TRBV10-1 | CASRKGTSGDNEQFF | TGCGCCAGCAGGAAAGGGACTAGCGGGGACAATGAGCAGTTCTTC
- | - | TRBJ1-5 | TRBV12-3/TRBV12-4 | CASSLTANQPQHF | TGTGCCAGCAGTTTGACAGCTAATCAGCCCCAGCATTTT
- | - | TRBJ2-1 | TRBV6-6 | CASSPRGGGIGNEQFF | TGTGCCAGCAGCCCCCGAGGAGGGGGGATAGGGAATGAGCAGTTCTTC
- | TRBD1 | TRBJ2-4 | TRBV7-2 | CASSPDRGKNIQYF | TGTGCCAGCAGCCCGGACAGGGGGAAAAACATTCAGTACTTC
- | - | TRBJ1-6 | TRBV30 | CAWSHRVSSYNSPLHF | TGTGCCTGGAGTCACAGGGTTAGCTCCTATAATTCACCCCTCCACTTT
few | - | TRBJ1-1 | TRBV2 | CASSPSTLWAEAFF | TGTGCCAGCAGCCCTAGTACTTTATGGGCTGAAGCTTTCTTT
once | - | TRBJ2-1 | TRBV5-1 | CASSLGGGDYNEQFF | TGCGCCAGCAGCTTGGGTGGAGGGGACTACAATGAGCAGTTCTTC
once | - | TRBJ1-5 | TRBV6-4 | CASSSGVGQPQHF | TGTGCCAGCAGCTCAGGGGTCGGTCAGCCCCAGCATTTT